This TCR beta chain was identified during a study of a mutant IDH1 vaccine in newly diagnosed glioma. Time point noted: baseline, week 1 (first vaccination visit). Sample treatment: pre-vaccination baseline after standard-of-care therapy. The germline V gene encodes CDR1 SGHRS and CDR2 YFSETQ. This CDR3 comprises 15 residues. Trimming left V 4 bases short and J 7 bases short, with 20 bases between. Clones were sequenced by immunoSEQ multiplex PCR, and TCRdb holds only the in-frame ones, with some missing. The repertoire has about 88,000 clones, over 75% of them found once; the top ten carry about 5.2%.

J is TRBJ1-2 and V is TRBV5-1; a possible D gene is TRBD1 (5 bases). The TCR was taken from a man aged 35-49 years with glioma. Some clones in this sample may be carry-over from other donors' samples. The sequencing used PBMCs, collected from a glioma patient treated with radiotherapy, temozolomide or both. The CDR3 DNA sequence: TGCGCCAGCAGCCCTACAAACCAGGGAGTACGTGGCTACACCTTC. Protein product: CASSPTNQGVRGYTF. The full variable domain, its missing parts supplied by reference TRBV5-1 and TRBJ1-2, is KAGVTQTPRYLIKTRGQQVTLSCSPISGHRSVSWYQQTPGQGLQFLFEYFSETQRNKGNFPGRFSGRQFSNSRSEMNVSTLELGDSALYLCASSPTNQGVRGYTFGSGTRLTVV.